These T cell receptor beta chains were read from a single sample in a study of response to subunit inactivated influenza vaccine. TCRdb re-analysed the RT-PCR reads in MiXCR, keeping a single row per CDR3 protein. The sample lists almost 600,000 distinct CDR3 sequences, 14% seen once, with 11% in the top ten. Sequenced here: PBMCs from blood, sampled about 11 days after vaccination. These receptors all stem from a man between 50 and 59 years old who received an inactivated influenza vaccine. Each CDR3 is given with its conserved first and last residue. Each record gives: CDR3 protein, CDR3 DNA, J gene, clone size, D gene, V gene. The D gene is left open where the match is weak. Clone size is stated in some rows and not others, as once, few, many or a class when expanded.

CDR3 protein: CAISVRVGTGELFF; CDR3 DNA: TGTGCCATCAGTGTCAGGGTCGGCACCGGGGAGCTGTTTTTT; J gene: TRBJ2-2; clone size: -; D gene: -; V gene: TRBV10-3
CDR3 protein: CASRQGTPFQETQYF; CDR3 DNA: TGTGCCAGCAGACAGGGGACACCGTTCCAAGAGACCCAGTACTTC; J gene: TRBJ2-5; clone size: -; D gene: TRBD1; V gene: TRBV6-1
CDR3 protein: CASSLVLDGTNEQFF; CDR3 DNA: TGCGCCAGCAGCTTGGTGTTGGACGGAACCAATGAGCAGTTCTTC; J gene: TRBJ2-1; clone size: few; D gene: -; V gene: TRBV5-1
CDR3 protein: CAISEAGTVSYNEQFF; CDR3 DNA: TGTGCCATCAGTGAAGCCGGGACAGTCTCCTACAATGAGCAGTTCTTC; J gene: TRBJ2-1; clone size: once; D gene: TRBD1; V gene: TRBV10-3
CDR3 protein: CASSSTRWANEKLFF; CDR3 DNA: TGTGCCAGCAGCTCGACCCGGTGGGCTAATGAAAAACTGTTTTTT; J gene: TRBJ1-4; clone size: few; D gene: -; V gene: TRBV14
CDR3 protein: CASSLVRGERETQYF; CDR3 DNA: TGTGCCAGCAGCTTAGTCCGGGGCGAGCGGGAGACCCAGTACTTC; J gene: TRBJ2-5; clone size: -; D gene: -; V gene: TRBV11-2
CDR3 protein: CASSYTGTASYEQYF; CDR3 DNA: TGCGCCAGCAGTTATACCGGGACAGCTTCCTACGAGCAGTACTTC; J gene: TRBJ2-7; clone size: many; D gene: TRBD1; V gene: TRBV5-1
CDR3 protein: CASKTPGGGNQPQHF; CDR3 DNA: TGTGCCAGCAAAACGCCGGGAGGGGGGAATCAGCCCCAGCATTTT; J gene: TRBJ1-5; clone size: few; D gene: -; V gene: TRBV6-2/TRBV6-3
CDR3 protein: CASSKDRAKQETQYF; CDR3 DNA: TGTGCCAGCAGCAAGGACAGGGCGAAGCAAGAGACCCAGTACTTC; J gene: TRBJ2-5; clone size: few; D gene: TRBD1; V gene: TRBV7-9
CDR3 protein: CASSLRKGPSNQPQHF; CDR3 DNA: TGTGCCAGCAGTTTAAGGAAGGGTCCGAGCAATCAGCCCCAGCATTTT; J gene: TRBJ1-5; clone size: -; D gene: -; V gene: TRBV28
CDR3 protein: CASTSRGVDSPLHF; CDR3 DNA: TGTGCCAGCACCTCTCGGGGGGTGGATTCACCCCTCCACTTT; J gene: TRBJ1-6; clone size: few; D gene: -; V gene: TRBV13
CDR3 protein: CASSVEGARDEQFF; CDR3 DNA: TGTGCCAGCAGCGTAGAGGGGGCACGCGATGAGCAGTTCTTC; J gene: TRBJ2-1; clone size: few; D gene: TRBD1; V gene: TRBV9
CDR3 protein: CASSVIGTTEAFF; CDR3 DNA: TGTGCCAGCAGTGTGATAGGGACAACTGAAGCTTTCTTT; J gene: TRBJ1-1; clone size: -; D gene: -; V gene: TRBV25-1
CDR3 protein: CASRRRDSLNYEQYF; CDR3 DNA: TGTGCCAGCAGAAGACGGGACAGCTTAAACTACGAGCAGTACTTC; J gene: TRBJ2-7; clone size: -; D gene: TRBD1; V gene: TRBV6-2/TRBV6-3
CDR3 protein: CSARQAANTGELFF; CDR3 DNA: TGCAGTGCCAGACAGGCCGCGAACACCGGGGAGCTGTTTTTT; J gene: TRBJ2-2; clone size: -; D gene: -; V gene: TRBV20-1
CDR3 protein: CASSHRGPGDEQYF; CDR3 DNA: TGCGCCAGCAGTCACAGGGGGCCGGGGGACGAGCAGTACTTC; J gene: TRBJ2-7; clone size: -; D gene: TRBD1; V gene: TRBV4-3
CDR3 protein: CAISESLGGSLTSGNVYEQYF; CDR3 DNA: TGTGCCATCAGTGAGTCGTTGGGGGGATCCTTGACGAGCGGGAACGTCTACGAGCAGTACTTC; J gene: TRBJ2-7; clone size: few; D gene: TRBD2; V gene: TRBV10-3
CDR3 protein: CRARGLALDEQFF; CDR3 DNA: TGCCGAGCCCGGGGACTAGCTCTCGATGAGCAGTTCTTC; J gene: TRBJ2-1; clone size: -; D gene: TRBD2; V gene: TRBV20-1
CDR3 protein: CASSIGTHSYEQYF; CDR3 DNA: TGTGCCAGCAGCATTGGGACACATTCCTACGAGCAGTACTTC; J gene: TRBJ2-7; clone size: -; D gene: -; V gene: TRBV7-2
CDR3 protein: CASSLSGRKETQYF; CDR3 DNA: TGTGCCAGCAGCCTTAGCGGGAGAAAAGAGACCCAGTACTTC; J gene: TRBJ2-5; clone size: -; D gene: TRBD2; V gene: TRBV28
CDR3 protein: CASSQSRGGIQETQYF; CDR3 DNA: TGTGCCAGCAGCCAAAGTCGCGGGGGGATACAAGAGACCCAGTACTTC; J gene: TRBJ2-5; clone size: few; D gene: TRBD2; V gene: TRBV4-2
CDR3 protein: CATSRDDLAGGHEQYF; CDR3 DNA: TGTGCCACCAGCAGAGATGACCTAGCGGGAGGCCACGAGCAGTACTTC; J gene: TRBJ2-7; clone size: -; D gene: TRBD2; V gene: TRBV15
CDR3 protein: CSARGGTSGANVLTF; CDR3 DNA: TGCAGTGCTAGAGGGGGCACCTCTGGGGCCAACGTCCTGACTTTC; J gene: TRBJ2-6; clone size: -; D gene: -; V gene: TRBV20-1
CDR3 protein: CASSVEGHPRDTEAFF; CDR3 DNA: TGTGCCAGCAGCGTAGAGGGACACCCTAGGGACACCGAAGCTTTCTTT; J gene: TRBJ1-1; clone size: few; D gene: -; V gene: TRBV9
CDR3 protein: CASSIQGRYGREQYF; CDR3 DNA: TGTGCCAGCAGCATACAGGGGCGGTACGGTCGCGAGCAGTACTTC; J gene: TRBJ2-7; clone size: few; D gene: TRBD1; V gene: TRBV7-6
CDR3 protein: CASAGGAADTQYF; CDR3 DNA: TGTGCCAGCGCAGGGGGCGCGGCAGATACGCAGTATTTT; J gene: TRBJ2-3; clone size: few; D gene: TRBD1; V gene: TRBV7-3
CDR3 protein: CASCDRGYKSYEQYF; CDR3 DNA: TGTGCCAGCTGCGACAGGGGCTATAAATCCTACGAGCAGTACTTC; J gene: TRBJ2-7; clone size: -; D gene: TRBD1; V gene: TRBV6-2/TRBV6-3
CDR3 protein: CASSSQVRWVQETQYF; CDR3 DNA: TGCGCCAGCAGCTCCCAAGTTCGCTGGGTCCAAGAGACCCAGTACTTC; J gene: TRBJ2-5; clone size: few; D gene: -; V gene: TRBV5-1
CDR3 protein: CSAGTPGNTIYF; CDR3 DNA: TGCAGCGCGGGAACCCCTGGAAACACCATATATTTT; J gene: TRBJ1-3; clone size: -; D gene: -; V gene: TRBV29-1
CDR3 protein: CASSLMGVGEQYF; CDR3 DNA: TGTGCCAGCAGCTTAATGGGAGTCGGCGAGCAGTACTTC; J gene: TRBJ2-7; clone size: -; D gene: -; V gene: TRBV11-2
CDR3 protein: CSAGRDVVYEQYF; CDR3 DNA: TGCAGTGCTGGCCGGGACGTAGTCTACGAGCAGTACTTC; J gene: TRBJ2-7; clone size: few; D gene: -; V gene: TRBV20-1
CDR3 protein: CAISENGSQETQYF; CDR3 DNA: TGTGCCATCAGTGAAAACGGCAGCCAAGAGACCCAGTACTTC; J gene: TRBJ2-5; clone size: -; D gene: -; V gene: TRBV10-3
CDR3 protein: CASSRPRDSPLHF; CDR3 DNA: TGTGCCAGCAGTCGCCCCAGGGATTCACCCCTCCACTTT; J gene: TRBJ1-6; clone size: few; D gene: -; V gene: TRBV28
CDR3 protein: CASSLGTRVLGEQFF; CDR3 DNA: TGCGCCAGCAGCTTGGGGACTAGGGTCCTCGGTGAGCAGTTCTTC; J gene: TRBJ2-1; clone size: -; D gene: TRBD2; V gene: TRBV5-1
CDR3 protein: CASSTPGQSNEKLFF; CDR3 DNA: TGCGCCAGCAGCACTCCGGGACAGAGTAATGAAAAACTGTTTTTT; J gene: TRBJ1-4; clone size: few; D gene: TRBD1; V gene: TRBV4-1
CDR3 protein: CASSQDRAAGGTQYF; CDR3 DNA: TGCGCCAGCAGCCAAGATCGGGCAGCGGGGGGAACGCAGTATTTT; J gene: TRBJ2-3; clone size: few; D gene: TRBD2; V gene: TRBV4-3
CDR3 protein: CASSVYRAPDGYTF; CDR3 DNA: TGTGCCAGCAGTGTATACAGGGCCCCGGATGGCTACACCTTC; J gene: TRBJ1-2; clone size: -; D gene: -; V gene: TRBV28
CDR3 protein: CATSRARLAEEQFF; CDR3 DNA: TGTGCCACCAGCAGGGCCAGACTGGCGGAGGAGCAGTTCTTC; J gene: TRBJ2-1; clone size: -; D gene: -; V gene: TRBV15
CDR3 protein: CASSRGGPSGNNEQFF; CDR3 DNA: TGTGCCAGCAGCCGAGGAGGCCCTAGCGGGAACAATGAGCAGTTCTTC; J gene: TRBJ2-1; clone size: -; D gene: TRBD2; V gene: TRBV4-2
CDR3 protein: CSAANSGGSGEQYF; CDR3 DNA: TGCAGTGCTGCCAATAGCGGGGGGTCGGGGGAGCAGTACTTC; J gene: TRBJ2-7; clone size: few; D gene: TRBD2; V gene: TRBV20-1
CDR3 protein: CSGEDLRTGNYGYTF; CDR3 DNA: TGCAGCGGAGAAGACCTTAGGACAGGGAACTATGGCTACACCTTC; J gene: TRBJ1-2; clone size: few; D gene: TRBD1; V gene: TRBV29-1
CDR3 protein: CASSDAPGRAHENEQFF; CDR3 DNA: TGTGCCAGCAGTGATGCCCCCGGCAGGGCGCACGAGAATGAGCAGTTCTTC; J gene: TRBJ2-1; clone size: -; D gene: -; V gene: TRBV25-1
CDR3 protein: CASSDPPGDINEQFF; CDR3 DNA: TGTGCCAGCAGTGACCCCCCAGGCGACATCAATGAGCAGTTCTTC; J gene: TRBJ2-1; clone size: -; D gene: -; V gene: TRBV6-1
CDR3 protein: CASSQLGLAGVHEQFF; CDR3 DNA: TGTGCCAGCAGCCAACTAGGACTAGCGGGAGTTCATGAGCAGTTCTTC; J gene: TRBJ2-1; clone size: -; D gene: TRBD2; V gene: TRBV4-2
CDR3 protein: CSARKMETQYF; CDR3 DNA: TGCAGTGCTAGAAAGATGGAGACCCAGTACTTC; J gene: TRBJ2-5; clone size: -; D gene: -; V gene: TRBV20-1
CDR3 protein: CAWSFGTGRPYEQYF; CDR3 DNA: TGTGCCTGGAGTTTTGGGACAGGGAGGCCATACGAGCAGTACTTC; J gene: TRBJ2-7; clone size: -; D gene: TRBD1; V gene: TRBV30
CDR3 protein: CASRARGLGRGLAEAFF; CDR3 DNA: TGTGCCAGCAGGGCTAGGGGGTTGGGCAGGGGGCTCGCTGAAGCTTTCTTT; J gene: TRBJ1-1; clone size: -; D gene: TRBD1; V gene: TRBV27
CDR3 protein: CSVGGAPATEAFF; CDR3 DNA: TGCAGCGTGGGAGGGGCACCCGCAACTGAAGCTTTCTTT; J gene: TRBJ1-1; clone size: many; D gene: -; V gene: TRBV29-1
CDR3 protein: CASSLDNIQYF; CDR3 DNA: TGTGCCAGCAGCTTAGATAACATTCAGTACTTC; J gene: TRBJ2-4; clone size: -; D gene: -; V gene: TRBV11-2
CDR3 protein: CSARDTTEHNYGYTF; CDR3 DNA: TGCAGTGCTAGAGATACGACAGAACATAACTATGGCTACACCTTC; J gene: TRBJ1-2; clone size: -; D gene: -; V gene: TRBV20-1
CDR3 protein: CSARAGRGDHGQFF; CDR3 DNA: TGCAGTGCTAGAGCGGGTAGGGGGGACCACGGGCAGTTCTTC; J gene: TRBJ2-1; clone size: few; D gene: -; V gene: TRBV20-1
CDR3 protein: CATADSLGTQYF; CDR3 DNA: TGTGCCACCGCGGACAGCTTGGGGACCCAGTACTTC; J gene: TRBJ2-5; clone size: many; D gene: -; V gene: TRBV6-5
CDR3 protein: CASSQDGLRGGNNEKLFF; CDR3 DNA: TGTGCCAGCAGCCAAGATGGGCTCAGAGGGGGGAATAATGAAAAACTGTTTTTT; J gene: TRBJ1-4; clone size: -; D gene: -; V gene: TRBV4-2